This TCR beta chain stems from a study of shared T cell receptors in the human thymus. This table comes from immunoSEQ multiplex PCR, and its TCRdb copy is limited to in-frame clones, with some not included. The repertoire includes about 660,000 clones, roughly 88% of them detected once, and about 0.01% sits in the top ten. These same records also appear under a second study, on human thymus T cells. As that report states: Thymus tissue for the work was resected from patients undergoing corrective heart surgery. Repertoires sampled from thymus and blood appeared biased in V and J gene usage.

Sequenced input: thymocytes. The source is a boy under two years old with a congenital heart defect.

The CDR3 spells CATSRDNNEQFF. CDR3 nucleotide sequence: TGTGCCACCAGCAGAGATAACAATGAGCAGTTCTTC. The rearrangement joins TRBV15 to TRBJ2-1; D call uncertain. CDR3 size: 12 residues. Trimming took 0 bases from V and 5 from J, leaving 2 bases between them. Per the germline V gene, CDR1 is LNHNV and CDR2 is YYDKDF (reference sequence).